This T cell receptor (beta chain) was documented in a study of CD8+ T cells in alopecia areata. As for the study in general: The approximately 6-11-week-old female C3H/HeJ mice were given skin taken from approximately 6-12-month-old C3H/HeJ graft donors that had spontaneous alopecia. Study conclusions and caveats: Lesional tissue from the scalp (especially in alopecia totalis/universalis) showed higher clonality than normal scalp. Mouse data revealed clearer TCR sharing than patient data did, a gap possibly tied to HLA. Besides other cells, scalp samples also yield sequences of resident alphabeta T cells from normal skin.

CD4, CD8alpha, NKG2D, NKG2ACE and other markers were used to sort pooled cutaneous lymph node cells. This clone was seen only a few times. What it binds is not known. The gene symbols are mouse symbols. The read comes to an end 4 residues before the CDR3 does, leaving the germline J gene to fill in the end. The sample holds other DNA sequences that translate to the same CDR3. This CDR3 has 13 amino acids. Germline V lookup: CDR1 FNHDT, CDR2 SITEND (reference sequence). Between the trimmed V and J ends, which lost 4 bases and 1 base, there was a span of 5 bases. RNA extraction was followed by reverse transcription into cDNA, which acted as the sequencing template. TCRdb's copy holds only in-frame clones and misses some; the assay was immunoSEQ multiplex PCR. The repertoire consists of approximately 300,000 clones, none detected only once.

This TCR came from a C3H/HeJ mouse with alopecia areata. MHC haplotype of the strain: H2-k. The chain uses TRBV19 and TRBJ2-2; D gene unclear. The sample was CD4+ T cells sorted from a lymph node. The CDR3 bases that were read are TGTGCCAGCAGTCTCAGAAACACCGGG. Its protein is CASSLRNTG. The full CDR3 is CASSLRNTGQLYF.